This T cell receptor (beta chain) was sequenced during a study of blood T cell repertoires in COVID-19. Looking at the study overall: Italy, Spain and the United States were the sources of the convalescent and acute COVID-19 samples. T cells, B-cell-depleted T cells, or PBMCs supplied cDNA or gDNA.

Original methodology: Reference gene primers were amplified, and this amplification served to estimate nucleated cell counts. TCRdb's table, derived via immunoSEQ multiplex PCR, lists solely in-frame clones and lacks some. The V and J calls and the clone size are those of that table, but D and trimming were determined from the DNA. The sample yields about 140,000 clones, more than 80% seen once. The sample taken for sequencing was peripheral blood. The source of this sequence is a human donor in a cohort sampled during active COVID-19.

CDR3 sequence: CASSDLNGLGRNYEQYF. In DNA form, the CDR3 reads TGTGCCAGCAGTGACCTAAACGGACTTGGGAGGAACTACGAGCAGTACTTC. The chain combines TRBV6-4 with TRBJ2-7; D is possibly TRBD2 (6 bases). Germline loops: CDR1 MRHNA, CDR2 SNTAGT. This CDR3 has 17 residues. V lost 2 bases to trimming and J lost 3 bases, with 20 bases between them.